This entry lists 32 T cell receptor beta chains sequenced from one sample in a study of CD8 T cells in Susac syndrome. Random hexamers were used to reverse transcribe 0.5 to 1 ug of RNA. From the immunoSEQ multiplex PCR reads, TCRdb called clonotypes with MiXCR, one entry per CDR3 protein. The table records about 180,000 distinct CDR3 sequences, around 94% of them present only once. Sequenced material: CD4+ T cells from PBMCs. The receptors shown here come from a human donor with Susac syndrome.

This chain links TRBV7-2 with TRBJ1-5; 9 bases are a match to TRBD1. Germline CDR1 and CDR2: SGHTA and FQGNSA. J was trimmed by 1 base and V by 4 bases; bases with no gene match: 2. This CDR3 spans 15 amino acids. CDR3 sequence (DNA): TGTGCCAGCAGCTCTGGACAGGGGAGCAATCAGCCCCAGCATTTT. Its translation is CASSSGQGSNQPQHF.

The rearrangement uses TRBV5-8 and TRBJ2-1; 8 bases match TRBD1. Germline V gene sequence: CDR1 SGHTS, CDR2 YDEGEE. J gave up 0 bases and V 6 bases, and 5 bases lay outside the gene matches. The CDR3 length is 15 residues. This CDR3 is CASTPGGRSYNEQFF. In nucleotides, the CDR3 is TGTGCCAGCACCCCAGGGGGCCGCTCCTACAATGAGCAGTTCTTC.

In DNA, the CDR3 is TGTGCCAGCAGCCCCGGGACAGGGAGAAACAACGAGCAGTACTTC. Protein product: CASSPGTGRNNEQYF. The chain links TRBV12-3 or TRBV12-4 to TRBJ2-7; 9 nucleotides agree with TRBD1. Trimming removed 6 bases from V and 5 bases from J; junction bases left unmatched: 11. CDR3 size: 15 residues.

The genes are TRBV29-1 and TRBJ1-1; D not certain. The ends were cut back, 0 bases at V and 5 bases at J, with 13 bases in the middle. CDR1 is SQVTM and CDR2 is ANQGSEA in the germline V gene. This CDR3 is 14 amino acids long. CDR3 DNA sequence: TGCAGCGTTGAAGATCGTTGGGAGGCTACTGAAGCTTTCTTT. Its translation: CSVEDRWEATEAFF. Full variable domain (outside the CDR3, taken from reference TRBV29-1 and TRBJ1-1): SAVISQKPSRDICQRGTSLTIQCQVDSQVTMMFWYRQQPGQSLTLIATANQGSEATYESGFVIDKFPISRPNLTFSTLTVSNMSPEDSSIYLCSVEDRWEATEAFFGQGTRLTVV.

V gene TRBV7-9 combines with J gene TRBJ1-2; no reliable D call. The length of the CDR3 is 14 residues. The ends were cut back, 5 bases at V and 1 base at J, with 11 bases in the middle. Germline CDR1 SEHNR, CDR2 FQNEAQ (reference sequence). The CDR3 nucleotides are TGTGCCAGCAGCCCCCAGGTCTTTAACTATGGCTACACCTTC. Its translation is CASSPQVFNYGYTF.

The chain uses TRBV5-6 and TRBJ1-2; no firm D call. V lost 4 bases and J lost 2, with 12 bases in between. The CDR3 covers 14 residues. CDR1 is SGHDT, CDR2 YYEEEE, per germline. This chain's CDR3 is CASSRFGKNYGYTF. CDR3 nucleotide sequence: TGTGCCAGCAGCCGATTCGGGAAGAACTATGGCTACACCTTC.

The chain is built from TRBV2 and TRBJ1-5; 7 nucleotides align to TRBD1. The length of the CDR3 is 14 residues. After removal of 5 bases from V and 7 bases from J, the junction contained 8 bases not matched to a gene. CDR1 is SNHLY and CDR2 is FYNNEI in the germline V gene. CDR3 DNA: TGTGCCAGCAGTCCTACAGGGGAAAGACAGCCCCAGCATTTT. Translation: CASSPTGERQPQHF.

This sequence joins TRBV19 and TRBJ2-2, with 8 positions matching TRBD1. Looked up from germline, CDR1 is LNHDA and CDR2 is SQIVND (reference sequence). The CDR3 loop spans 14 amino acids. J gave up 3 bases and V 6 bases, and 3 bases lay outside the gene matches. In DNA, the CDR3 is TGTGCCAGTAGGGTGACAGGGGACACCGGGGAGCTGTTTTTT. Its protein is CASRVTGDTGELFF.

The CDR3 loop reads CSVGDPRGYEQYF. For the CDR3, the DNA is TGCAGCGTTGGGGACCCCCGAGGGTACGAGCAGTACTTC. This sequence joins TRBV29-1 and TRBJ2-7, with D perhaps given as TRBD1 or TRBD2 (5 bases each). From germline, CDR1 is SQVTM and CDR2 ANQGSEA. This CDR3 contains 13 residues. V dropped 4 bases and J dropped 4 bases, with 14 bases sitting between them.

The gene calls are TRBV6-5 and TRBJ1-1; D ambiguous. Germline V lookup: CDR1 MNHEY, CDR2 SVGAGI. With 2 bases removed from V and 9 bases from J, the gap between germline ends came to 7 bases. There are 11 residues in the CDR3. The CDR3 loop is CASSYRSKAFF. The CDR3 DNA reads as TGTGCCAGCAGTTACCGGTCCAAAGCTTTCTTT.

V is TRBV4-3 and J is TRBJ2-4, with D perhaps matching TRBD1 (5 bases). The CDR3 is 14 residues long. Germline V gene lookup returns CDR1 LGHNA and CDR2 YSLEER. The germline V and J ends were trimmed by 0 bases and 6 bases, with 9 bases remaining between them. This chain's CDR3 is CASSQDRAGNIQYF. In nucleotides, the CDR3 is TGCGCCAGCAGCCAAGACAGGGCTGGAAACATTCAGTACTTC.

V and J are TRBV7-9 and TRBJ2-5, with 8 positions matching TRBD2. Germline V gives CDR1 SEHNR, CDR2 FQNEAQ (reference sequence). The CDR3 has 16 amino acids. J was trimmed by 5 bases and V by 0 bases; bases with no gene match: 8. The CDR3 spells CASSLATGGLVETQYF. The CDR3, as DNA: TGTGCCAGCAGCTTAGCAACGGGGGGGCTTGTGGAGACCCAGTACTTC.

J is TRBJ2-2 and V is TRBV24-1; 10 bases line up with TRBD1. V lost 4 bases and J lost 5; bases outside the gene matches: 3. Germline CDR1 reads KGHDR; CDR2 reads SFDVKD. The length of the CDR3 is 15 residues. CDR3 DNA: TGTGCCACCAGTGAACCGGGACAGGGGACCGGGGAGCTGTTTTTT. Translation: CATSEPGQGTGELFF.

The chain is built from TRBV2 and TRBJ2-1, with 9 bases lining up with TRBD1. V trimming: 3 bases; J trimming: 8 bases; junction bases outside the gene matches: 11. The germline gives CDR1 SNHLY, CDR2 FYNNEI. The CDR3 runs to 16 residues. The DNA for the CDR3 is TGTGCCAGCAGTGAGGCCGGGACAGGGAAAGTCGATGAGCAGTTCTTC. Its translation is CASSEAGTGKVDEQFF.

The chain is built from TRBV3-1 and TRBJ2-3, with TRBD2 as a possible D gene (5 bases). The CDR3 is 16 residues long. V was clipped by 1 base and J by 0 bases, with 11 bases between them. Germline CDR1 is LGHDT and CDR2 is YNNKEL (reference sequence). This CDR3 is CASSQVERRSTDTQYF. The CDR3 DNA sequence: TGTGCCAGCAGCCAAGTTGAGCGGAGAAGCACAGATACGCAGTATTTT.

The chain has TRBV29-1 and TRBJ1-5; no firm D call. The V and J ends lost 6 bases and 2 bases respectively, with 8 bases between them. The CDR3 consists of 12 residues. Germline V gene sequence: CDR1 SQVTM, CDR2 ANQGSEA. The CDR3 DNA follows: TGCAGCGTCGCCGCTCGCAATCAGCCCCAGCATTTT. It encodes CSVAARNQPQHF.

The chain recombines TRBV30 with TRBJ2-5; D is unresolved. Germline assignment: CDR1 GTSNPN and CDR2 SVGIG (reference sequence). The CDR3 length is 15 residues. V dropped 1 base and J dropped 0 bases, with 12 bases sitting between them. This CDR3 is CAWSGRSLYQETQYF. CDR3 DNA sequence: TGTGCCTGGAGTGGTAGGTCCCTGTACCAAGAGACCCAGTACTTC.

This chain uses TRBV5-1 with TRBJ2-7; TRBD2 agrees at 8 bases. This CDR3 has 16 residues. Trimming cost V 6 bases and J 3 bases; bases outside gene matches: 14. Germline V lookup: CDR1 SGHRS, CDR2 YFSETQ. The CDR3 spells CASTRSGGPEHYEQYF. CDR3 nucleotide sequence: TGCGCCAGCACGCGGAGCGGGGGCCCCGAACACTACGAGCAGTACTTC.

The chain joins TRBV20-1 to TRBJ2-5, with no clear D. The V end lost 6 bases, the J end lost 2 bases, and 10 bases lay between the germline ends. The CDR3 contains 12 residues. CDR1 is DFQATT and CDR2 is SNEGSKA in the germline V gene (reference sequence). In DNA, the CDR3 is TGCAGTGCGACTGACCAACAAGAGACCCAGTACTTC. It translates to CSATDQQETQYF.

V is TRBV29-1 and J is TRBJ2-3; D is perhaps TRBD1 (6 bases). Per germline, CDR1 SQVTM and CDR2 ANQGSEA. Trimming left V 6 bases short and J 1 base short, with 11 bases between. The CDR3 loop spans 13 amino acids. CDR3 bases: TGCAGCGTGGGCAGGGGAGGCACAGATACGCAGTATTTT. Translating gives CSVGRGGTDTQYF.

V is TRBV7-2 and J is TRBJ2-5; 16 bases map to TRBD2. Germline values: CDR1 SGHTA, CDR2 FQGNSA. The V segment lost 3 bases and the J segment 5 bases; nucleotides outside the gene matches: 9. The CDR3 runs to 18 residues. CDR3 DNA: TGTGCCAGCAGCTTTGGGACTAGCGGGGGGGCTTACGTTGAGACCCAGTACTTC. Amino acids: CASSFGTSGGAYVETQYF. Complete variable domain (other parts from reference TRBV7-2 and TRBJ2-5): GAGVSQSPSNKVTEKGKDVELRCDPISGHTALYWYRQSLGQGLEFLIYFQGNSAPDKSGLPSDRFSAERTGGSVSTLTIQRTQQEDSAVYLCASSFGTSGGAYVETQYFGPGTRLLVL.

The chain has TRBV3-1 and TRBJ2-5; TRBD2 matches 11 bases. This CDR3 is 15 amino acids long. The germline V gene has CDR1 LGHDT and CDR2 YNNKEL (reference sequence). The ends lost 4 bases at V and 1 base at J; junction bases unmatched: 2. CDR3 in amino acids: CASSLGTSGQETQYF. The DNA for the CDR3 is TGTGCCAGCAGCCTCGGGACTAGCGGCCAAGAGACCCAGTACTTC.

The chain is built from TRBV2 and TRBJ2-3; D is perhaps TRBD1 or TRBD2 (5 bases each). The CDR3 spans 14 residues. Germline V gene data show CDR1 as SNHLY and CDR2 as FYNNEI. V shed 6 bases and J shed 4 bases, with 14 bases lying between them. CDR3 coding DNA: TGTGCCAGCAGAACAGGAGAGGGAGCAGATACGCAGTATTTT. Translation: CASRTGEGADTQYF.

The chain uses TRBV2 and TRBJ2-3; D gene ambiguous. This CDR3 contains 12 residues. The ends were cut back, 6 bases at V and 0 bases at J, with 4 bases in the middle. Germline V gives CDR1 SNHLY, CDR2 FYNNEI. Here the CDR3 reads CASRGSTDTQYF. In DNA form, the CDR3 reads TGTGCCAGCAGGGGCAGCACAGATACGCAGTATTTT.

The chain is built from TRBV5-4 and TRBJ2-5; D not resolved. Germline CDR1 SGHNT, CDR2 YYREEE (reference sequence). Trimming cost V 2 bases and J 2 bases, with 16 bases left between them. There are 16 residues in the CDR3. CDR3 protein: CASSLNGQVRQETQYF. DNA for the CDR3: TGTGCCAGCAGCTTAAACGGGCAGGTTCGGCAAGAGACCCAGTACTTC.

The J gene is TRBJ2-7, the V gene TRBV13, with a possible D match to TRBD1 (5 bases). The CDR3 runs to 13 residues. Germline loops: CDR1 PRHDT, CDR2 FYEKMQ (reference sequence). V was trimmed by 3 bases and J by 1 base, leaving 7 bases between them. CDR3 in DNA: TGTGCCAGCAGCTTTGACAGATCCTACGAGCAGTACTTC. This translates into CASSFDRSYEQYF.

This clonotype was counted once. This chain joins TRBV12-3 or TRBV12-4 and TRBJ1-4; D remains ambiguous. Trimming removed 6 bases from V and 7 bases from J, with 12 bases in between. The CDR3 sequence is 13 residues long. CDR3 bases: TGTGCCAGCAGCATCCTTGAGGGTGAAAAACTGTTTTTT. This encodes CASSILEGEKLFF.

This chain uses TRBV7-2 with TRBJ1-1; D perhaps matches TRBD1 (6 bases). The CDR3 covers 16 residues. Germline CDR1 is SGHTA and CDR2 is FQGNSA. V was trimmed by 5 bases and J by 5 bases, leaving 21 bases between them. CDR3 region: CASSPGSGQGQTEAFF. CDR3 nucleotides: TGTGCCAGCAGCCCAGGGTCTGGGCAGGGGCAGACTGAAGCTTTCTTT.

This chain uses TRBV12-3 or TRBV12-4 with TRBJ1-1; weak D call: TRBD1 (6 bases). This CDR3 is built from 15 residues. The V and J ends lost 6 bases and 3 bases respectively, with 17 bases between them. The CDR3: CASRGRGARDTEAFF. As DNA, the CDR3 is TGTGCCAGCAGGGGTCGGGGGGCGCGTGACACTGAAGCTTTCTTT.

The chain is built from TRBV7-9 and TRBJ2-5; D unresolved. The CDR3 totals 14 residues. The germline V gene encodes CDR1 SEHNR and CDR2 FQNEAQ (reference sequence). Between the trimmed V and J ends, which lost 5 bases and 5 bases, there was a span of 15 bases. The CDR3 loop reads CASSTDPLRETQYF. In DNA form, the CDR3 reads TGTGCCAGCAGCACCGACCCCCTTCGGGAGACCCAGTACTTC.

The chain combines TRBV20-1 with TRBJ1-4, with D uncertain. Germline V gene lookup returns CDR1 DFQATT and CDR2 SNEGSKA (reference sequence). The length of the CDR3 is 13 residues. Trimming pared 0 bases from V and 8 bases from J, leaving 10 bases between. Here the CDR3 reads CSARDAQREKLFF. The CDR3 DNA reads as TGCAGTGCTAGAGATGCACAGCGCGAAAAACTGTTTTTT.

The chain joins TRBV30 to TRBJ2-1; D is uncertain. V lost 3 bases to trimming and J lost 0 bases, with 12 bases between them. The germline CDR1 and CDR2 sequences are GTSNPN and SVGIG (reference sequence). This CDR3 comprises 15 residues. The CDR3 reads CAWRPRSNSYNEQFF. Here the CDR3 DNA reads TGTGCCTGGAGGCCCCGATCGAACTCCTACAATGAGCAGTTCTTC. The full variable domain, its missing parts supplied by reference TRBV30 and TRBJ2-1, is SQTIHQWPATLVQPVGSPLSLECTVEGTSNPNLYWYRQAAGRGLQLLFYSVGIGQISSEVPQNLSASRPQDRQFILSSKKLLLSDSGFYLCAWRPRSNSYNEQFFGPGTRLTVL.